Given below is one TCR beta chain in context. Antigen: not known. TCRdb reanalysed the 5' RACE reads using MiXCR and keeps one entry per CDR3 protein. The sample lists over 400,000 distinct CDR3 sequences, roughly 27% seen once, with 0.89% in the top ten. The sample belongs to a study of CD8 T cells in ankylosing spondylitis. Study-wide points: Ankylosing spondylitis blood seemed to carry a telltale TCR beta motif made of several highly homologous variants.

The CDR3 totals 16 residues. Trimming shortened V by 6 bases and J by 6 bases, and 21 bases separated the two germline ends. The sample consisted of blood, either unsorted or a sorted T cell fraction (not recorded which). The receptor was isolated from a male donor with ankylosing spondylitis. The gene calls are TRBV12-3 or TRBV12-4 and TRBJ2-1, with D perhaps assigned TRBD1 or TRBD2 (5 bases each). The CDR3 reads CASSPSPGPKFNEQFF. In DNA form, the CDR3 reads TGTGCCAGCAGCCCTTCTCCGGGACCTAAATTCAATGAGCAGTTCTTC.